Below are 27 T cell receptor beta chains sequenced from a single sample in a study of blood T cell repertoires in COVID-19. The repertoire was sequenced with immunoSEQ multiplex PCR; TCRdb's copy has only in-frame clones and lacks some. This sample has around 370,000 clones; around nine tenths occur once, and the top ten carry 7.3%. The specimen was peripheral blood. The receptors originated from a woman in her seventies with COVID-19, enrolled during active disease.

There are a few counts of this clone. CDR3 nucleotides: TGTGCCAGCAGGCGACCGGGACAGGGTAACACCGGGGAGCTGTTTTTT. Protein product: CASRRPGQGNTGELFF. The chain combines TRBV28 with TRBJ2-2; the match to TRBD1 covers 9 bases. This CDR3 has 16 residues. The germline V gene has CDR1 MDHEN and CDR2 SYDVKM. V was clipped by 6 bases and J by 2 bases; unmatched bases: 7.

V gene TRBV28 combines with J gene TRBJ1-1, with 8 bases aligning to TRBD1. The CDR3 is 14 residues long. Germline V gene data show CDR1 as MDHEN and CDR2 as SYDVKM. V was clipped by 5 bases and J by 4 bases; unmatched bases: 6. The CDR3 nucleotides read TGTGCCAGCAGTCCCCGGACAGGGCGCACTGAAGCTTTCTTT. This codes for CASSPRTGRTEAFF.

This clone occurred once. The chain joins TRBV23-1 to TRBJ1-5, with TRBD1 matching 8 bases. TRBV23-1 belongs to the ORF category, with a function that is uncertain. CDR3 length: 15 amino acids. The V and J ends lost 2 bases and 4 bases, in that order; junction bases with no gene match: 4. The CDR3, as DNA: TGCGCCAGCAGTCAAAAGGACAGGGAAAATCAGCCCCAGCATTTT. Its protein is CASSQKDRENQPQHF.

The rearrangement uses TRBV5-4 and TRBJ1-4, with 10 bases fitting TRBD1. V trimming: 0 bases; J trimming: 7 bases; junction bases outside the gene matches: 9. The CDR3 sequence is 17 residues long. The germline gives CDR1 SGHNT, CDR2 YYREEE (reference sequence). CDR3 in amino acids: CASSLAGETGGAEKLFF. The CDR3 coding sequence is TGTGCCAGCAGCTTGGCCGGGGAGACAGGGGGCGCTGAAAAACTGTTTTTT.

This rearrangement joins TRBV2 to TRBJ1-5; D might be TRBD1 (5 bases). Germline V gene sequence: CDR1 SNHLY, CDR2 FYNNEI. The V end lost 3 bases, the J end lost 5 bases, and 11 bases lay between the germline ends. CDR3 length equals 14 residues. The CDR3 loop reads CASSDRVEYQPQHF. The CDR3 DNA reads as TGTGCCAGCAGTGACAGGGTAGAGTATCAGCCCCAGCATTTT. Based on the CDR3 plus reference TRBV2 and TRBJ1-5, the full variable domain is EPEVTQTPSHQVTQMGQEVILRCVPISNHLYFYWYRQILGQKVEFLVSFYNNEISEKSEIFDDQFSVERPDGSNFTLKIRSTKLEDSAMYFCASSDRVEYQPQHFGDGTRLSIL.

The chain joins TRBV18 to TRBJ2-1; tentatively, D is TRBD2 (7 bases). The CDR3 covers 16 residues. The germline V gene encodes CDR1 KGHSH and CDR2 LQKENI. V gave up 1 base and J gave up 9 bases, with 19 bases separating them. The CDR3 loop is CASSPQGGSRMFEQFF. As DNA, the CDR3 is TGTGCCAGCTCACCACAGGGGGGGTCCCGAATGTTTGAGCAGTTCTTC.

V and J are TRBV11-3 and TRBJ2-5, with TRBD2 as a possible D gene (7 bases). Germline loops: CDR1 SGHNT, CDR2 YENEEA. CDR3 length: 12 residues. The ends were cut back, 5 bases at V and 5 bases at J, with 9 bases in the middle. Written as DNA, the CDR3 is TGTGCCAGCAGCGGGGGGGCCGAGACCCAGTACTTC. It yields the protein CASSGGAETQYF.

The genes are TRBV4-2 and TRBJ2-5; D perhaps matches TRBD2 (6 bases). This CDR3 has 14 amino acids. V was clipped by 1 base and J by 7 bases, with 13 bases between them. Per germline, CDR1 LGHNA and CDR2 YNFKEQ. The CDR3 nucleotides read TGTGCCAGCAGCCAAGTGGAGGGGAGCGGGACCCAGTACTTC. It is translated as CASSQVEGSGTQYF.

The chain is built from TRBV27 and TRBJ1-2; a weak D match, TRBD1 (6 bases). The germline V and J ends were trimmed by 5 bases and 8 bases, with 18 bases remaining between them. The length of the CDR3 is 14 residues. From germline, CDR1 is MNHEY and CDR2 SMNVEV (reference sequence). Here the CDR3 DNA reads TGTGCCAGCAGTCCAAGGACAGCGCCCAGGGGCTACACCTTC. Residues: CASSPRTAPRGYTF.

The J gene is TRBJ1-1, the V gene TRBV4-1; D not certain. This CDR3 is 17 amino acids long. Germline V gene lookup returns CDR1 MGHRA and CDR2 YSYEKL. Trimming removed 0 bases from V and 1 base from J, with 15 bases in between. Written as DNA, the CDR3 is TGCGCCAGCAGCCAAGATAAAGGTTCGCGGGAGAACACTGAAGCTTTCTTT. It specifies CASSQDKGSRENTEAFF.

This clone was picked up a small number of times. The chain carries TRBV18 and TRBJ1-4, with D hard to call. Germline loops: CDR1 KGHSH, CDR2 LQKENI. This CDR3 region has 13 residues. V was trimmed by 6 bases and J by 5 bases, leaving 10 bases between them. As DNA, the CDR3 is TGTGCCAGCTCTCCAAGCCCAAATGAAAAACTGTTTTTT. This codes for CASSPSPNEKLFF.

The chain carries TRBV29-1 and TRBJ1-4, with TRBD1 as a possible D gene (5 bases). The CDR3 loop spans 14 amino acids. The V and J ends lost 1 base and 4 bases respectively, with 10 bases between them. Germline V lookup: CDR1 SQVTM, CDR2 ANQGSEA. CDR3 in amino acids: CSVEGGGFNEKLFF. DNA of the CDR3: TGCAGCGTTGAAGGCGGGGGATTTAATGAAAAACTGTTTTTT.

This clone was seen a single time. The V call is TRBV9, the J call TRBJ1-6; 7 nucleotides align to TRBD1. CDR1 and CDR2 from the germline V gene are SGDLS and YYNGEE. This CDR3 comprises 14 residues. With V trimmed by 4 bases and J by 6 bases, 4 bases remained unmatched. The CDR3 reads CASSPWDSNSPLHF. The CDR3 nucleotides are TGTGCCAGCAGCCCATGGGACAGTAATTCACCCCTCCACTTT.

The CDR3 here is CASSETGDEQYF. DNA of the CDR3: TGTGCCAGCAGTGAGACGGGTGACGAGCAGTACTTC. The rearrangement joins TRBV2 to TRBJ2-7; D remains unclear. The CDR3 has 12 amino acids. Trimming took off 3 bases at V and 5 bases at J, with 8 bases between the two ends. Germline CDR1 SNHLY, CDR2 FYNNEI.

This chain links TRBV5-8 with TRBJ2-3; a weak D match, TRBD1 (5 bases). The V and J ends lost 0 bases and 4 bases respectively, with 9 bases between them. The CDR3 is 14 residues long. In germline, CDR1 is SGHTS, CDR2 YDEGEE. CDR3 DNA sequence: TGTGCCAGCAGCTTGGATAGGGGTCCAGATACGCAGTATTTT. It yields the protein CASSLDRGPDTQYF.

This clone was counted a single time. V and J are TRBV27 and TRBJ1-2; the D is unclear. This CDR3 is built from 16 residues. Germline CDR1 is MNHEY and CDR2 is SMNVEV (reference sequence). The V end lost 5 bases, the J end lost 4 bases, and 20 bases lay between the germline ends. The CDR3 reads CASSPAGSAQFYGYTF. The CDR3 DNA reads as TGTGCCAGCAGTCCCGCCGGAAGCGCCCAATTCTATGGCTACACCTTC.

This chain uses TRBV5-1 with TRBJ1-2, with 7 positions matching TRBD1. V gave up 4 bases and J gave up 7 bases; unmatched junction bases: 13. The CDR3 sequence is 15 residues long. CDR1 and CDR2 from the germline V gene are SGHRS and YFSETQ. CDR3 loop: CASSRDSAQRSGYTF. CDR3 nucleotides: TGCGCCAGCAGCCGGGACAGCGCCCAGCGAAGTGGCTACACCTTC. Full variable domain (remainder filled in from reference TRBV5-1 and TRBJ1-2): KAGVTQTPRYLIKTRGQQVTLSCSPISGHRSVSWYQQTPGQGLQFLFEYFSETQRNKGNFPGRFSGRQFSNSRSEMNVSTLELGDSALYLCASSRDSAQRSGYTFGSGTRLTVV.

The gene calls are TRBV19 and TRBJ2-7, with D possibly matching TRBD2 (7 bases). The CDR3 has 14 residues. V was trimmed by 6 bases and J by 7 bases, leaving 19 bases between them. Germline V gene sequence: CDR1 LNHDA, CDR2 SQIVND (reference sequence). CDR3 protein: CASSMGGLWKEQYF. DNA for the CDR3: TGTGCCAGTAGCATGGGGGGGCTTTGGAAGGAGCAGTACTTC.

V gene TRBV4-1 combines with J gene TRBJ2-7, with a tentative D call TRBD2 (5 bases). The V and J ends lost 5 bases and 3 bases respectively, with 14 bases between them. The V gene's germline CDR1 is MGHRA and CDR2 YSYEKL. CDR3 length: 14 amino acids. This chain's CDR3 is CASSARVGNYEQYF. The CDR3 DNA is TGCGCCAGCAGCGCGCGGGTAGGCAACTACGAGCAGTACTTC.

This clone was detected a few times. The chain carries TRBV5-1 and TRBJ1-6, with 7 positions matching TRBD1. Trimming took 4 bases from V and 10 from J; bases not matched to a gene: 14. Per germline, CDR1 SGHRS and CDR2 YFSETQ. The CDR3 covers 16 residues. The CDR3 region is CASSPGARGSESPLHF. The DNA of the CDR3 is TGCGCCAGCAGCCCCGGCGCCAGGGGGAGTGAATCACCCCTCCACTTT.

Only one count was recorded for this clone. The rearrangement uses TRBV4-2 and TRBJ1-2, with D possibly matching TRBD1 (5 bases). Trimming left V 7 bases short and J 0 bases short, with 15 bases between. There are 15 residues in the CDR3. Germline values: CDR1 LGHNA, CDR2 YNFKEQ. The CDR3 protein is CASTRGGTSNYGYTF. The CDR3 nucleotides read TGTGCCAGCACCCGCGGGGGGACCTCTAACTATGGCTACACCTTC.

This chain uses TRBV19 with TRBJ1-2; D is unclear. The CDR3 consists of 17 residues. Trimming removed 5 bases from V and 7 bases from J, with 26 bases in between. The V gene's germline CDR1 is LNHDA and CDR2 SQIVND (reference sequence). CDR3 in DNA: TGTGCCAGTAGTCCCGGGGTTGGCAGGAGCCCTCCCGGTGGCTACACCTTC. It is translated as CASSPGVGRSPPGGYTF.

This clone was counted once. Here the CDR3 DNA reads TGCGCCAGCAGCCCCGGAGCAGGGGAAGGAGAGACCCAGTACTTC. Protein sequence: CASSPGAGEGETQYF. This chain uses TRBV5-1 with TRBJ2-5; weak D call: TRBD1 (6 bases). The CDR3 is 15 amino acids. V was trimmed by 4 bases and J by 4 bases, leaving 17 bases between them. Germline loops: CDR1 SGHRS, CDR2 YFSETQ.

This chain links TRBV15 with TRBJ1-1; TRBD1 might be the D (6 bases). This CDR3 has 14 amino acids. Germline CDR1 LNHNV, CDR2 YYDKDF (reference sequence). The V gene lost 5 bases and the J gene lost 0 bases, with 10 bases spanning the gap. The CDR3 sequence is CATSGGGLNTEAFF. CDR3 DNA sequence: TGTGCCACCAGCGGGGGGGGCCTGAACACTGAAGCTTTCTTT.

The chain carries TRBV5-1 and TRBJ2-1; 7 bases map to TRBD1. The trim removed 0 bases at V and 5 bases at J, leaving 8 bases unmatched. CDR3 length: 16 amino acids. Germline V gene lookup returns CDR1 SGHRS and CDR2 YFSETQ. CDR3 in DNA: TGCGCCAGCAGCTTGGGGGCCGGGACAGTAGACAATGAGCAGTTCTTC. This codes for CASSLGAGTVDNEQFF.

The chain has TRBV6-5 and TRBJ2-2, with TRBD2 as a possible D gene (5 bases). CDR1 is MNHEY, CDR2 SVGAGI, per germline. The CDR3 spans 14 residues. The ends were cut back, 4 bases at V and 5 bases at J, with 11 bases in the middle. The CDR3 loop reads CASSFPPGTGELFF. The CDR3 nucleotides read TGTGCCAGCAGTTTCCCCCCGGGGACCGGGGAGCTGTTTTTT.

The gene calls are TRBV5-1 and TRBJ2-2, with unresolved D. Trimming shortened V by 4 bases and J by 10 bases, and 11 bases separated the two germline ends. Germline V gene lookup returns CDR1 SGHRS and CDR2 YFSETQ. The CDR3 length is 12 residues. The CDR3 DNA sequence: TGCGCCAGCAGCCGGAATGCGGAGGAGCTGTTTTTT. This gives the protein CASSRNAEELFF.